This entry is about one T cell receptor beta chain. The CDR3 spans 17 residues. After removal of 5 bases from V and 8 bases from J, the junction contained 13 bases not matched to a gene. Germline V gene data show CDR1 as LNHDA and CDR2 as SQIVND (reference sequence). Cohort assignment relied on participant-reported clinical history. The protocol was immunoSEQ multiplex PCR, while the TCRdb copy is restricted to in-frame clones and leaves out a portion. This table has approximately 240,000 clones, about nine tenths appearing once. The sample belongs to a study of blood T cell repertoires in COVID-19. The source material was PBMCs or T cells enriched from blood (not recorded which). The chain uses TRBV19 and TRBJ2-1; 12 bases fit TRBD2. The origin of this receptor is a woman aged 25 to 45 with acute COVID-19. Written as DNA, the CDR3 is TGTGCCAGTAGTGCCCAATTGCTAGCGGGAGGGTCGCATGAGCAGTTCTTC. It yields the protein CASSAQLLAGGSHEQFF.